This T cell receptor (beta chain) was captured in a study of CD8 T cells in ankylosing spondylitis. Trimming cost V 0 bases and J 1 base, with 10 bases left between them. This CDR3 has 15 residues. Germline lookup yields CDR1 SGHRS and CDR2 YFSETQ. Study-level findings and limits: Reported data indicate significant enrichment of disease-linked clones within matched ankylosing spondylitis synovial fluid.

TCRdb independently ran MiXCR on the 5' RACE reads; one entry per CDR3 protein. Of some 250,000 distinct CDR3 sequences listed, about 11% are singletons. This clonotype has a count of ten or more. Antigen unknown. This chain links TRBV5-1 with TRBJ1-1; weak D call: TRBD1 (5 bases). The TCR comes from a male donor with ankylosing spondylitis or in good health (not recorded which). The sample taken for sequencing was blood, either unsorted or a sorted T cell fraction (not recorded which). Here the CDR3 DNA reads TGCGCCAGCAGCTTGGAGCCAGGACAGAACACTGAAGCTTTCTTT. Its translation: CASSLEPGQNTEAFF.